The present T cell receptor (beta chain) was sequenced within a study of technical replicates of blood from a handful of donors. Germline V gene sequence: CDR1 SGHNT, CDR2 YYREEE (reference sequence). The V gene lost 2 bases and the J gene lost 4 bases, with 12 bases spanning the gap. The CDR3 contains 14 residues. TCRdb's table, derived via immunoSEQ multiplex PCR, lists solely in-frame clones and lacks some. Of 68,000 or so clones in the sample, roughly 93% were seen once. The chain recombines TRBV5-4 with TRBJ1-2, with D possibly TRBD1 on 5 matching bases. Input material: T cells isolated from PBMCs. The sequence was obtained from a human donor in good health. The CDR3 DNA reads as TGTGCCAGCAGCTTACTTGACAGCCCCTATGGCTACACCTTC. Residues: CASSLLDSPYGYTF.